Reported below is one TCR beta chain. Its antigen is not known. This CDR3 is built from 16 residues. Germline lookup yields CDR1 MNHNS and CDR2 SASEGT. TCRdb reprocessed the 5' RACE reads, with one entry per CDR3 protein and no DNA. Its listing shows around 200,000 distinct CDR3 sequences. The sample is drawn from a study of monozygotic twins with inflammatory bowel disease. Regarding the study as a whole: With inverse Simpson as the measure, TCRbeta diversity was lower in IBD patients than in healthy co-twins.

This receptor was taken from a human donor with ulcerative colitis or Crohn's disease, or a healthy co-twin of an affected twin (not recorded which). Sequencing was done on a sample of blood. The gene calls are TRBV6-1 and TRBJ2-2. CDR3 sequence: CASPTGSFANTGELFF.